Given below is one T cell receptor (beta chain) in context. This clonotype has at least ten counts. The antigen this receptor binds is unknown. No base quality information exists; no much larger clone differs at one position. These reads were obtained on an Illumina NovaSeq 6000. TCR cDNA was synthesized by 5'RACE template switching, through which a universal primer site and unique molecular identifiers were introduced. Priming for cDNA synthesis came from both the TCR alpha and TCR beta constant segments. Library amplification used two PCR steps, and the second PCR step added sample barcodes and sequencing adapters. Libraries were sequenced on Illumina HiSeq 2500 (2x100 bp) or NovaSeq (2x150 bp). In the authors' own workflow: MIGEC handled demultiplexing of reads and collapsing into UMI consensus sequences, while MiXCR performed V(D)J alignment. Clonotypes responding to the vaccine were identified with edgeR on replicate PBMC samples, with the criteria of FDR below 0.01 and a log2 fold change above 5 up to day 15. Each bulk clonotype received a CD4 or CD8 identity based on whether the sequenced CD4 or CD8 repertoire contained that clonotype at higher abundance. Starting from the raw public reads, TCRdb applied fastp trimming at Q25, assembled clones with MiXCR and retained in-frame beta chains. Entries that share a CDR3 protein sequence are merged under the most common genes and DNA. The V and J calls and clone size are TCRdb's, not the authors'. The sample table lists over 300,000 distinct CDR3 sequences, around 4% of them with a count of one. The ten largest clones add up to roughly a quarter of the sample.

This record belongs to a study of T cells after yellow fever vaccination (dated by TCRdb to about 2019). At the level of the whole study: The SMART-Seq v4 Ultra Low Input RNA kit was used to prepare libraries from fractions with low cell numbers. To track T-cell clones before and after primary and booster YFV17D yellow fever vaccination, bulk TCR alpha and beta repertoires were sequenced longitudinally. The cohort comprised two healthy male donors, one aged 18 to 30 and one aged 30 to 40 years. Bulk PBMC replicates and cell subsets were isolated from blood drawn at multiple timepoints before and after both primary and secondary immunization. Results and caveats for the whole study, not just this receptor: Because only a couple of donors were included in the study, the extent to which the findings can be generalized is limited. Compared with the primary T-cell response, the secondary T-cell response was faster but weaker, reaching its peak on day 5 rather than on day 15. Most clones expanded after primary vaccination (approximately 97% of CD4 and approximately 90% of CD8) were re-detected after the booster, suggesting that broad memory maintenance occurred. A small share of clonotypes occurred in both CD4 and CD8 compartments, likely arising from convergent recombination. Computational filtering was needed because FACS-sorted repertoires could contain abundant contaminating clonotypes from the bulk population.

This sample's treatment or condition label indicates: live attenuated yellow fever vaccine strain. At each blood-draw timepoint, two biological replicates of bulk PBMCs were obtained. A standard Ficoll-Paque protocol was used to isolate PBMCs from peripheral blood. TriZol was used to extract RNA from bulk PBMCs, CD4 and CD8 fractions, and dextramer-positive and dextramer-negative fractions. The CDR3 runs 14 amino acids, cysteine and phenylalanine included. The entry retains the CDR3 DNA only, 42 bases that are in frame from base 1. As encoded in the germline V gene, CDR1 is SGHRS while CDR2 is YFSETQ. V lost 2 bases and J lost 1 base; the stretch between them is 9 bases long.

The clonotype comes from a young man who received the YFV17D yellow fever vaccine. This sample comprised PBMCs, obtained on the day of the yellow fever booster vaccination. In this chain, TRBV5-1 is recombined with TRBJ1-1; no D gene is confidently identified. The bases read TGCGCCAGCAGCTTACAACCCACGAACACTGAAGCTTTCTTT. Protein translation: CASSLQPTNTEAFF.